The 27 T cell receptor beta chains below come from one sample, sequenced in a study of blood T cell repertoires in COVID-19. Assay: immunoSEQ multiplex PCR; the TCRdb copy retains only in-frame clones and omits some. This sample carries around 18,000 clones, roughly 89% of them seen once, and the ten largest clones take about 13%. Sequencing input: peripheral blood. The receptors stem from a man between 60 and 75 years old with active COVID-19.

V usage is TRBV9 and J usage is TRBJ2-1; the D is unclear. Trimming cost V 3 bases and J 8 bases, with 6 bases left between them. This CDR3 region has 11 residues. CDR1 SGDLS and CDR2 YYNGEE come from the germline V gene. The CDR3 region has the DNA TGTGCCAGCAGCGCCGTAGATGAGCAGTTCTTC. Translation: CASSAVDEQFF.

The chain employs TRBV6-2 or TRBV6-3 and TRBJ1-1; D is possibly TRBD1 (5 bases). Germline lookup yields CDR1 MNHEY and CDR2 SVGEGT. CDR3 size: 15 residues. The ends were cut back, 2 bases at V and 1 base at J, with 11 bases in the middle. The CDR3: CASSYPTARNTEAFF. The CDR3 DNA is TGTGCCAGCAGTTACCCGACAGCAAGGAACACTGAAGCTTTCTTT.

The rearrangement uses TRBV28 and TRBJ2-3; D remains ambiguous. The V and J ends lost 6 bases and 6 bases respectively, with 10 bases between them. The germline V gene encodes CDR1 MDHEN and CDR2 SYDVKM. The CDR3 covers 12 residues. The CDR3 region has the DNA TGTGCCAGCAGCCTTACATTGGATACGCAGTATTTT. It is translated as CASSLTLDTQYF.

The V gene is TRBV11-2, the J gene TRBJ1-2, with TRBD1 matching 11 bases. The germline V gene encodes CDR1 SGHAT and CDR2 FQNNGV. The CDR3 is 17 residues long. Unmatched junction bases numbered 12, after V lost 2 bases and J lost 7 bases. The CDR3 coding sequence is TGTGCCAGCAGCTTACTCGGGACAGGGGGTTATGCGGCTGGCTACACCTTC. As protein: CASSLLGTGGYAAGYTF. Full variable domain (missing parts from reference TRBV11-2 and TRBJ1-2): EAGVAQSPRYKIIEKRQSVAFWCNPISGHATLYWYQQILGQGPKLLIQFQNNGVVDDSQLPKDRFSAERLKGVDSTLKIQPAKLEDSAVYLCASSLLGTGGYAAGYTFGSGTRLTVV.

The chain combines TRBV30 with TRBJ2-2; 7 nucleotides match TRBD2. The trim removed 3 bases at V and 7 bases at J, leaving 14 bases unmatched. This CDR3 spans 16 amino acids. The germline CDR1 and CDR2 sequences are GTSNPN and SVGIG (reference sequence). The CDR3: CAWRALGREYIGELFF. In DNA, the CDR3 is TGTGCCTGGAGAGCCCTCGGGCGGGAGTACATCGGGGAGCTGTTTTTT.

The chain has TRBV28 and TRBJ1-3; TRBD1 matches at 10 bases. CDR1 is MDHEN and CDR2 is SYDVKM in the germline V gene. V shed 6 bases, J shed 2 bases, and the junction held 4 bases outside the gene matches. The CDR3 runs 15 residues. As DNA, the CDR3 is TGTGCCAGCAGCCTCGGACAGGGGGCTGGAAACACCATATATTTT. Translating gives CASSLGQGAGNTIYF.

Written as DNA, the CDR3 is TGTGCCAGCTCACCACCGAATAGCGGGGGCCCAGATACGCAGTATTTT. Its protein is CASSPPNSGGPDTQYF. The genes are TRBV18 and TRBJ2-3, with 9 positions matching TRBD2. The CDR3 loop spans 16 amino acids. Germline CDR1 reads KGHSH; CDR2 reads LQKENI. Trimming removed 0 bases from V and 4 bases from J; junction bases left unmatched: 5.

The chain uses TRBV9 and TRBJ1-6; D remains unclear. Trimming cost V 0 bases and J 7 bases, with 8 bases left between them. Germline assignment: CDR1 SGDLS and CDR2 YYNGEE. CDR3 length: 14 residues. CDR3 sequence: CASSVVESNSPLHF. In nucleotides, the CDR3 is TGTGCCAGCAGCGTAGTGGAGTCGAATTCACCCCTCCACTTT.

The chain links TRBV7-2 to TRBJ2-7; a possible D gene is TRBD2 (7 bases). From germline, CDR1 is SGHTA and CDR2 FQGNSA. Between the trimmed V and J ends, which lost 8 bases and 3 bases, there was a span of 20 bases. The CDR3 sequence is 15 residues long. The chain's CDR3 is CASGKQGGGLYEQYF. In DNA, the CDR3 is TGTGCCAGCGGAAAACAGGGCGGGGGCCTCTACGAGCAGTACTTC.

The V gene is TRBV6-2 or TRBV6-3, the J gene TRBJ2-1; the match to TRBD2 covers 7 bases. V lost 0 bases and J lost 12; bases outside the gene matches: 8. CDR3 length: 14 residues. The germline CDR1 and CDR2 sequences are MNHEY and SVGEGT. DNA for the CDR3: TGTGCCAGCAGTTACTCCCACGGACTAGGTCGGCAGTTCTTC. This codes for CASSYSHGLGRQFF.

V is TRBV11-3 and J is TRBJ2-7; 8 nucleotides align to TRBD2. The CDR3 runs 11 residues. V dropped 8 bases and J dropped 3; count of bases not matched to a gene: 0. Germline CDR1 is SGHNT and CDR2 is YENEEA. CDR3 in DNA: TGTGCCAGCCGGGGGGGCTACGAGCAGTACTTC. The encoded protein is CASRGGYEQYF. The full variable domain, in which reference TRBV11-3 and TRBJ2-7 provide the parts outside the CDR3, is EAGVVQSPRYKIIEKKQPVAFWCNPISGHNTLYWYLQNLGQGPELLIRYENEEAVDDSQLPKDRFSAERLKGVDSTLKIQPAELGDSAVYLCASRGGYEQYFGPGTRLTVT.

The rearrangement joins TRBV5-1 to TRBJ2-7; 10 bases map to TRBD1. In germline, CDR1 is SGHRS, CDR2 YFSETQ. V lost 3 bases, J lost 0 bases, and 3 bases stayed unmatched. The length of the CDR3 is 15 residues. The CDR3 DNA follows: TGCGCCAGCAGCTCTAGACAGGGGGCCTCCTACGAGCAGTACTTC. Translated, it gives CASSSRQGASYEQYF.

The V call is TRBV29-1, the J call TRBJ1-6, with TRBD1 matching 9 bases. The CDR3 totals 12 residues. V trimming: 7 bases; J trimming: 9 bases; junction bases outside the gene matches: 4. Germline CDR1 SQVTM, CDR2 ANQGSEA. CDR3 protein: CSAGTGSSPLHF. The CDR3 DNA is TGCAGCGCCGGGACAGGGAGTTCACCCCTCCACTTT.

The V call is TRBV28, the J call TRBJ2-7, with 8 bases fitting TRBD2. The CDR3 length is 16 residues. CDR1 is MDHEN, CDR2 SYDVKM, per germline. V lost 2 bases to trimming and J lost 0 bases; unmatched junction nucleotides: 6. The CDR3 loop is CASSLQYGTSSYEQYF. The CDR3 region has the DNA TGTGCCAGCAGTTTACAGTACGGGACTAGCTCCTACGAGCAGTACTTC.

This rearrangement joins TRBV3-1 (or the pseudogene TRBV3-2) to TRBJ2-3; 10 positions match TRBD2. CDR1 and CDR2 from the germline V gene are LGHDT and YNNKEL (reference sequence). V lost 1 base and J lost 6; bases outside the gene matches: 7. CDR3 length: 16 amino acids. This CDR3 is CASSQGQRGGRDTQYF. DNA for the CDR3: TGTGCCAGCAGCCAAGGGCAGCGGGGGGGCCGTGATACGCAGTATTTT.

The chain uses TRBV5-1 and TRBJ2-3; 9 bases align to TRBD1. This CDR3 region has 13 residues. The V gene end was trimmed by 0 bases and the J gene end by 12 bases; junction bases not matched to a gene: 5. Looked up from germline, CDR1 is SGHRS and CDR2 is YFSETQ. CDR3: CASSLVRDRVQYF. The CDR3 nucleotides are TGCGCCAGCAGCTTGGTCCGGGACAGGGTACAGTATTTT.

The chain carries TRBV9 and TRBJ1-1; TRBD1 agrees at 9 bases. The CDR3 runs 14 residues. Germline V gene lookup returns CDR1 SGDLS and CDR2 YYNGEE. V gave up 3 bases and J gave up 6 bases; unmatched junction bases: 6. The CDR3 region is CASSATGGGAEAFF. CDR3 bases: TGTGCCAGCAGCGCGACAGGGGGGGGCGCTGAAGCTTTCTTT.

This clone came up once. V and J are TRBV7-3 and TRBJ2-1; 10 bases map to TRBD2. This CDR3 region has 14 residues. Germline V gene sequence: CDR1 SGHTA, CDR2 FQGTGA. V was clipped by 2 bases and J by 9 bases; unmatched bases: 4. DNA of the CDR3: TGTGCCAGCAGCTTACTAGCGGGGGAGGGTGAGCAGTTCTTC. Its protein product is CASSLLAGEGEQFF.

This clone has just one count. This sequence joins TRBV7-9 and TRBJ2-1, with D uncertain. This CDR3 contains 14 residues. Trimming took 5 bases from V and 6 from J, leaving 14 bases between them. Per germline, CDR1 SEHNR and CDR2 FQNEAQ (reference sequence). As DNA, the CDR3 is TGTGCCAGCAGCCCCCTGAGGTCGAGCAATGAGCAGTTCTTC. Translating it yields CASSPLRSSNEQFF. Full variable domain (rest looked up from reference TRBV7-9 and TRBJ2-1): DTGVSQNPRHKITKRGQNVTFRCDPISEHNRLYWYRQTLGQGPEFLTYFQNEAQLEKSRLLSDRFSAERPKGSFSTLEIQRTEQGDSAMYLCASSPLRSSNEQFFGPGTRLTVL.

This clone was seen a few times. This chain joins TRBV28 and TRBJ2-7, with TRBD2 matching 11 bases. J was trimmed by 2 bases and V by 6 bases; bases with no gene match: 3. Germline assignment: CDR1 MDHEN and CDR2 SYDVKM. The CDR3 consists of 14 residues. The CDR3 spells CASRGTSGTYEQYF. CDR3 coding DNA: TGTGCCAGCAGAGGGACTAGCGGAACCTACGAGCAGTACTTC.

The chain uses TRBV2 and TRBJ2-2, with D possibly being TRBD1 (6 bases). The V gene lost 7 bases and the J gene lost 4 bases, with 13 bases spanning the gap. The germline V gene has CDR1 SNHLY and CDR2 FYNNEI. This CDR3 spans 14 amino acids. CDR3 residues: CASNFGTSTGELFF. CDR3 sequence (DNA): TGTGCCAGCAATTTCGGGACATCCACCGGGGAGCTGTTTTTT.

This chain connects TRBV13 to TRBJ2-7; D is undetermined. The germline CDR1 and CDR2 sequences are PRHDT and FYEKMQ (reference sequence). Trimming took off 5 bases at V and 3 bases at J, with 8 bases between the two ends. The CDR3 contains 12 residues. The CDR3, as DNA: TGTGCCAGCAGCGGCGGTTTCTACGAGCAGTACTTC. Translated, it gives CASSGGFYEQYF.

The genes are TRBV9 and TRBJ2-1; 10 bases fit TRBD2. The CDR3 covers 14 residues. Trimming cost V 6 bases and J 6 bases; bases outside gene matches: 6. Germline CDR1 and CDR2: SGDLS and YYNGEE. The CDR3 coding sequence is TGTGCCAGCAACATGGGACTAGCGATCAATGAGCAGTTCTTC. Translated, it gives CASNMGLAINEQFF.

The chain uses TRBV30 and TRBJ2-3; maybe TRBD2 (7 bases). Trimming stripped 2 bases from V and 3 bases from J, with 21 bases between. This CDR3 has 17 residues. The germline V gene encodes CDR1 GTSNPN and CDR2 SVGIG (reference sequence). Written as DNA, the CDR3 is TGTGCCTGGAGTCCCCCGGGGGGCTACGGGGGGACAGATACGCAGTATTTT. The encoded protein is CAWSPPGGYGGTDTQYF.

The rearrangement joins TRBV10-3 to TRBJ2-1, with TRBD1 matching over 9 bases. The CDR3 extends over 15 amino acids. Germline values: CDR1 ENHRY, CDR2 SYGVKD. The V and J ends lost 3 bases and 7 bases, in that order; junction bases with no gene match: 7. The CDR3 sequence is CAISDRDRERNEQFF. The CDR3 DNA sequence: TGTGCCATCAGTGACCGGGACAGGGAAAGAAATGAGCAGTTCTTC.

DNA for the CDR3: TGTGCCAGCAGCCAAGGTGGGGGGTCTAGCGGGACCACAGATACGCAGTATTTT. It codes for CASSQGGGSSGTTDTQYF. J is TRBJ2-3 and V is TRBV4-2; TRBD2 agrees at 9 bases. V dropped 1 base and J dropped 2; count of bases not matched to a gene: 10. This CDR3 has 18 residues. Germline values: CDR1 LGHNA, CDR2 YNFKEQ.

This CDR3 reads CASSLKRAGGPSSYNEQFF. CDR3 coding DNA: TGCGCCAGCAGCCTAAAGAGAGCGGGGGGCCCGAGCTCCTACAATGAGCAGTTCTTC. The chain employs TRBV4-1 and TRBJ2-1; 9 nucleotides line up with TRBD2. V shed 4 bases, J shed 0 bases, and the junction held 13 bases outside the gene matches. There are 19 residues in the CDR3. Per germline, CDR1 MGHRA and CDR2 YSYEKL.